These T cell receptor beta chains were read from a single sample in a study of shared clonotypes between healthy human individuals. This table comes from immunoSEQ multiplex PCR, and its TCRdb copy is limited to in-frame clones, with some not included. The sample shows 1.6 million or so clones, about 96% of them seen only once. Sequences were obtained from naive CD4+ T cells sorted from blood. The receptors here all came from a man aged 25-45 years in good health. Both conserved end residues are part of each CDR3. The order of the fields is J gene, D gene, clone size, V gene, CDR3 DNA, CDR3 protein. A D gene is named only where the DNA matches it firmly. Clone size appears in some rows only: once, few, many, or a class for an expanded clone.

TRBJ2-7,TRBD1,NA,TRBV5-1,TGCGCCAGCAGCTCGACAGGGGGCGCAACCTACGAGCAGTACTTC,CASSSTGGATYEQYF
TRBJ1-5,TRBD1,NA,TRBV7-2,TGTGCCATTACGACAGGGGGAAATCAGCCCCAGCATTTT,CAITTGGNQPQHF
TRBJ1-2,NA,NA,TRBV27,TGTGCCAGCAGTTTTGCGGGGGCGCAGGGCTACACCTTC,CASSFAGAQGYTF
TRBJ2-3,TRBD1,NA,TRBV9,TGTGCCAGCAGCGCGGGACAGGGTATAGCATTGGTGTCAGATACGCAGTATTTT,CASSAGQGIALVSDTQYF
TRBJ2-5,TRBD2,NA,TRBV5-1,TGCGCCAGCAGCTTTGGGAGCGGGAGGCGAGAGACCCAGTACTTC,CASSFGSGRRETQYF
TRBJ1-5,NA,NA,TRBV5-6,TGTGCCAGCAGCTTGGGCGGGTATAGCAATCAGCCCCAGCATTTT,CASSLGGYSNQPQHF
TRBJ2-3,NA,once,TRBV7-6,TGTGCCAGCAGCTTAGCGTCGCGGGGAACAGATACGCAGTATTTT,CASSLASRGTDTQYF
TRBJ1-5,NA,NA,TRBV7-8,TGTGCCAGCAGCAGGACAGCGGGAACTCTTAGCAATCAGCCCCAGCATTTT,CASSRTAGTLSNQPQHF
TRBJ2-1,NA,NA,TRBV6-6,TGTGCCAGCAGTTTTCGACAGTACAATGAGCAGTTCTTC,CASSFRQYNEQFF
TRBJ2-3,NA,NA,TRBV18,TGTGCCAGCTCAATCTCCGGGCCCTCTAGCACAGATACGCAGTATTTT,CASSISGPSSTDTQYF
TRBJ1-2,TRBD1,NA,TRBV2,TGTGCCAGCAGTGGGCGGACAGGAACCCACCATTTTTTC,CASSGRTGTHHFF
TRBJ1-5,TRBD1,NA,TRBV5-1,TGCGCCAGCAGCATGGGACAGGGGAGCAATCAGCCCCAGCATTTT,CASSMGQGSNQPQHF
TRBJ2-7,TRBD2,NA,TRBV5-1,TGCGCCAGCAGCGCCAGGAAACTAGCGGGAGTTGGCGAGCAGTACTTC,CASSARKLAGVGEQYF
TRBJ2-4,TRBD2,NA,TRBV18,TGTGCCAGCGGAGAGCTTGCGGGAGATCACATTCAGTACTTC,CASGELAGDHIQYF
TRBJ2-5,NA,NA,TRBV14,TGTGCCAGCAGCTTCCGTAACCGGCAAGAGACCCAGTACTTC,CASSFRNRQETQYF
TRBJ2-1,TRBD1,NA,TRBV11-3,TGTGCCAGCAGCCAACGGGCCACAGGGGCGAATGAGCAGTTCTTC,CASSQRATGANEQFF
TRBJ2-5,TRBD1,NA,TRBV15,TGTGCCACCAGCAGGGCCCGGGACAGGACCTTCCAAGAGACCCAGTACTTC,CATSRARDRTFQETQYF
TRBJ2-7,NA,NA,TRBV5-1,TGCGCCAGCAGCTTATTGGCATCGGCAGGGTTTGGGGACGAGCAGTACTTC,CASSLLASAGFGDEQYF
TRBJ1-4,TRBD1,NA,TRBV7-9,TGTGCCAGCAGCTTAGAGGACAGGGCTCGTGAAAAACTGTTTTTT,CASSLEDRAREKLFF
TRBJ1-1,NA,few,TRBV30,TGTGCCTGGATTGCACCAACAGGAGTCACTGAAGCTTTCTTT,CAWIAPTGVTEAFF
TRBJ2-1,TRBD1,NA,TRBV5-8,TGTGCCAACCTAGGGGGCCGCTCCTACAATGAGCAGTTCTTC,CANLGGRSYNEQFF
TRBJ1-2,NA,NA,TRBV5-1,TGCGCCAGCAGCTTGGTGGGCAGGGACGATGGCTACACCTTC,CASSLVGRDDGYTF
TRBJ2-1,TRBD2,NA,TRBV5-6,TGTGCCAGCAGCGGGAAGGGACTAGAGGACAATGAGCAGTTCTTC,CASSGKGLEDNEQFF
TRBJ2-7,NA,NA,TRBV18,TGTGCCAGCTCACCGAAAGACAGCTCCTACGAGCAGTACTTC,CASSPKDSSYEQYF
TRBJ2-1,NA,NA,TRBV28,TGTGCCAGCACCCCCAAGACTGGGACTCCCAGCTCCTACAATGAGCAGTTCTTC,CASTPKTGTPSSYNEQFF
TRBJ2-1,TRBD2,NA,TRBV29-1,TGCAGCGCCGGGACTAGCATTAGTGAGCAGTTCTTC,CSAGTSISEQFF
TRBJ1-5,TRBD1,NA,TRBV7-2,TGTGCCAGCAGCACTCGAACAGGGGGGTTTAGCAATCAGCCCCAGCATTTT,CASSTRTGGFSNQPQHF
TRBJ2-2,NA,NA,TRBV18,TGTGCCAGCTTCGGTTTTGCCGGGGAGCTGTTTTTT,CASFGFAGELFF
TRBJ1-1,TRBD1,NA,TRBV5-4,TGTGCCAGCAGCCCAAACAGGGGTAGAGCTTTCTTT,CASSPNRGRAFF
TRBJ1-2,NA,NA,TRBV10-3,TGTGCCATCAGTGAAGTGGCAGGGGCTAACTATGGCTACACCTTC,CAISEVAGANYGYTF
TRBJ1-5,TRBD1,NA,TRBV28,TGTGCCAGCAGTCTTACGCTCGACAGGGTTAATCAGCCCCAGCATTTT,CASSLTLDRVNQPQHF
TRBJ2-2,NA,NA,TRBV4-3,TGCGCCAGCAGCCAGGGCTTTACCGGGGAGCTGTTTTTT,CASSQGFTGELFF
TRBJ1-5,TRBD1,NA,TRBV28,TGTGCCAGCAGTCCCATGGGCGGGACAGGGGGGAATTTTAATCAGCCCCAGCATTTT,CASSPMGGTGGNFNQPQHF
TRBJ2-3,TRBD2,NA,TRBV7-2,TGTGCCAGCAGCTTTTGGGGACTAGCGGGGACAGATACGCAGTATTTT,CASSFWGLAGTDTQYF
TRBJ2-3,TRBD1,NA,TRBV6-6,TGTGCCAGCAGGAGACAGGGGACAGATACGCAGTATTTT,CASRRQGTDTQYF
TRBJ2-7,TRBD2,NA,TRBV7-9,TGTGCCAGCAGCTTAGGGGCTTCCGGGACTAGCGGTGAGCAGTACTTC,CASSLGASGTSGEQYF
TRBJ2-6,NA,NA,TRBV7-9,TGTGCCAGCAGCTTAGAGGCCAGGGGAGTGTTCTCTGGGGCCAACGTCCTGACTTTC,CASSLEARGVFSGANVLTF
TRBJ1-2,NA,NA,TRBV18,TGTGCCAGCTCACCGACGGGGGCGGATGGCTACACCTTC,CASSPTGADGYTF
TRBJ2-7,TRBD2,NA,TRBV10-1,TGCGCCAGCAGTGAGTCGCCGGGGGGAGCGACCTACGAGCAGTACTTC,CASSESPGGATYEQYF
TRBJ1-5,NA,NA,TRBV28,TGTGCCAGCCTACCGTCCCATAGCAATCAGCCCCAGCATTTT,CASLPSHSNQPQHF
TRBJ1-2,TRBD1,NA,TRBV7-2,TGTGCCAGCAGCTTAGTGGGACAGGGCATAAGGGGTAACTATGGCTACACCTTC,CASSLVGQGIRGNYGYTF
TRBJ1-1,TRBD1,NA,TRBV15,TGTGCCACCAGCAGAGACAGGGGGGAAGCTTTCTTT,CATSRDRGEAFF
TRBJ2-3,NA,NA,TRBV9,TGTGCCAGCAGCCCCTTAGGGGGGAGTAGTATGGTTCCAGATACGCAGTATTTT,CASSPLGGSSMVPDTQYF
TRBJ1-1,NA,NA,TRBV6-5,TGTGCCAGCAGCCCATCGACGAGGAGGGTGACTTTCTTT,CASSPSTRRVTFF
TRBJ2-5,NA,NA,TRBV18,TGTGCCAGCTCATCGGAAAGGAGGGAAGAGACCCAGTACTTC,CASSSERREETQYF
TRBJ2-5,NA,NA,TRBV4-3,TGCGCCAGCAGCCAAGACGTCGGGGATGAGACCCAGTACTTC,CASSQDVGDETQYF
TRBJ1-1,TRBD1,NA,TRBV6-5,TGTGCCACCGGACAGGGGTTGAACACTGAAGCTTTCTTT,CATGQGLNTEAFF
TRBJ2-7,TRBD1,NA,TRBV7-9,TGTGCCAGCCGGACAGGCCCCTACGAGCAGTACTTC,CASRTGPYEQYF
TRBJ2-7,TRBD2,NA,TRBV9,TGTGCCAGCAGCCCTAGACTAGCACCCCCTTGGGAGCAGTACTTC,CASSPRLAPPWEQYF
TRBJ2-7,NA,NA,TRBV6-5,TGTGCCAGCAGTTACTCGGCGGGCGATGCGTACGAGCAGTACTTC,CASSYSAGDAYEQYF
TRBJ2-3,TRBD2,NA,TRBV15,TGTGCCACCAGCAGAGATCTAGCGGGAGGGAGACTCACAGATACGCAGTATTTT,CATSRDLAGGRLTDTQYF
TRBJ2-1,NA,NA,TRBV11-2,TGTGCCAGCAGCCCAGACGGGCGGAACTCCTACAATGAGCAGTTCTTC,CASSPDGRNSYNEQFF
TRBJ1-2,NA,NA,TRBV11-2,TGTGCCAGCAGCTCCCTGCCCCGGGGGTCACACAACTATGGCTACACCTTC,CASSSLPRGSHNYGYTF
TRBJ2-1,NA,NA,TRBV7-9,TGTGCCAGCAGCCTCCCTCGACAGGCCCAAGGGGAAAATGAGCAGTTCTTC,CASSLPRQAQGENEQFF
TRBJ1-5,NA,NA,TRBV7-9,TGTGCCAGCAGCCTCGGGGGGGACTATCAGCCCCAGCATTTT,CASSLGGDYQPQHF